One sample yielded the 24 T cell receptor beta chains listed below, sequenced in a study of tumor-infiltrating lymphocytes in localized non-small cell lung cancer. The repertoire was sequenced with immunoSEQ multiplex PCR; TCRdb's copy has only in-frame clones and lacks some. The sample shows approximately 7,400 clones, roughly three quarters of them seen only once. The sequencing input was uninvolved lung tissue not adjacent to the tumor. Receptors originate from a human donor with non-small cell lung cancer.

This chain uses TRBV19 with TRBJ2-5; D possibly corresponds to TRBD2 (5 bases). The CDR3 is 14 residues long. Trimming took 6 bases from V and 5 from J, leaving 16 bases between them. Germline loops: CDR1 LNHDA, CDR2 SQIVND (reference sequence). CDR3 loop: CASRPGPSGETQYF. CDR3 nucleotide sequence: TGTGCCAGTAGGCCAGGTCCTTCGGGGGAGACCCAGTACTTC.

CDR3 in amino acids: CASSPPGTGLGLSYEQYF. CDR3 DNA sequence: TGTGCCAGCAGTCCTCCCGGGACAGGGTTGGGGCTTTCCTACGAGCAGTACTTC. The chain uses TRBV28 and TRBJ2-7; 9 nucleotides line up with TRBD1. The CDR3 covers 18 residues. The junction had 15 bases not matched to a gene; V was cut back by 5 bases and J by 1 base. Germline CDR1 reads MDHEN; CDR2 reads SYDVKM.

The chain is built from TRBV9 and TRBJ2-2; no reliable D call. V gave up 4 bases and J gave up 4 bases, with 11 bases separating them. CDR3 size: 14 residues. Germline V CDR1 and CDR2: SGDLS, YYNGEE. As DNA, the CDR3 is TGTGCCAGCAGCTCCTCTTTTGGCACCGGGGAGCTGTTTTTT. Amino acid sequence: CASSSSFGTGELFF.

This chain joins TRBV28 and TRBJ1-4; D gene unclear. Per the germline V gene, CDR1 is MDHEN and CDR2 is SYDVKM. CDR3 length equals 12 residues. The V and J ends lost 6 bases and 4 bases respectively, with 6 bases between them. CDR3 residues: CASSRINEKLFF. The CDR3 bases are TGTGCCAGCAGCCGGATTAATGAAAAACTGTTTTTT.

The chain has TRBV7-3 and TRBJ2-1; D may be TRBD1 or TRBD2 (5 bases each). V was trimmed by 3 bases and J by 5 bases, leaving 14 bases between them. The germline V gene has CDR1 SGHTA and CDR2 FQGTGA. The CDR3 is 15 residues long. CDR3 loop: CASSFGTPANNEQFF. The CDR3 region has the DNA TGTGCCAGCAGCTTCGGGACGCCAGCCAACAATGAGCAGTTCTTC.

The gene calls are TRBV7-3 and TRBJ2-3; 7 bases agree with TRBD1. Trimming cost V 4 bases and J 2 bases; bases outside gene matches: 6. The CDR3 is made up of 15 amino acids. From germline, CDR1 is SGHTA and CDR2 FQGTGA. DNA of the CDR3: TGTGCCAGCAGCTACGACAGGGACCCCACAGATACGCAGTATTTT. Its translation: CASSYDRDPTDTQYF. Full variable domain (remainder filled in from reference TRBV7-3 and TRBJ2-3): GAGVSQTPSNKVTEKGKYVELRCDPISGHTALYWYRQSLGQGPEFLIYFQGTGAADDSGLPNDRFFAVRPEGSVSTLKIQRTERGDSAVYLCASSYDRDPTDTQYFGPGTRLTVL.

The sample holds a few counts of this clone. V and J are TRBV6-5 and TRBJ1-2; 11 bases fit TRBD1. The germline gives CDR1 MNHEY, CDR2 SVGAGI. V trimming: 4 bases; J trimming: 4 bases; junction bases outside the gene matches: 5. This CDR3 is built from 15 residues. The CDR3 region is CASSSPGTGGYGYTF. Written as DNA, the CDR3 is TGTGCCAGCAGTTCCCCAGGGACAGGGGGCTATGGCTACACCTTC.

The chain employs TRBV10-3 and TRBJ2-2; TRBD2 matches at 7 bases. Trimming cost V 6 bases and J 7 bases; bases outside gene matches: 5. CDR1 is ENHRY and CDR2 is SYGVKD in the germline V gene. The CDR3 has 13 residues. CDR3 bases: TGTGCCATCAGAGGACTAGACGGCGGGGAGCTGTTTTTT. Residues: CAIRGLDGGELFF.

This clone was detected once. The chain joins TRBV5-8 to TRBJ1-1; 9 positions agree with TRBD1. The J segment lost 10 bases and the V segment lost 1 base, leaving 5 bases of the junction unmatched. The length of the CDR3 is 13 residues. Germline assignment: CDR1 SGHTS and CDR2 YDEGEE. CDR3 in DNA: TGTGCCAGCAGCTTGAGACAGGGACAGGGAGCTTTCTTT. Protein: CASSLRQGQGAFF.

This clone was found a few times. The CDR3 spells CANTGELFF. CDR3 sequence (DNA): TGTGCCAACACCGGGGAGCTGTTTTTT. V gene TRBV27 combines with J gene TRBJ2-2; D uncertain. Trimming took off 10 bases at V and 3 bases at J, with 0 bases between the two ends. The CDR3 loop spans 9 amino acids. CDR1 is MNHEY and CDR2 is SMNVEV in the germline V gene (reference sequence).

CDR3 region: CASSLGAASNEKLFF. Here the CDR3 DNA reads TGTGCCAGCAGCTTAGGAGCAGCCTCAAATGAAAAACTGTTTTTT. The chain recombines TRBV7-3 with TRBJ1-4; D is ambiguous. The germline V gene encodes CDR1 SGHTA and CDR2 FQGTGA. V shed 2 bases and J shed 5 bases, with 12 bases lying between them. The CDR3 has 15 residues.

This sequence joins TRBV29-1 and TRBJ1-1; D unclear. Germline CDR1 reads SQVTM; CDR2 reads ANQGSEA. V lost 3 bases and J lost 7, with 15 bases in between. There are 13 residues in the CDR3. CDR3 sequence reads: CSVDLGSSDEAFF. The DNA of the CDR3 is TGCAGCGTTGATTTAGGGTCGTCTGATGAAGCTTTCTTT.

The chain links TRBV7-9 to TRBJ2-5; D is unclear. The CDR3 has 15 residues. Per the germline V gene, CDR1 is SEHNR and CDR2 is FQNEAQ (reference sequence). V shed 1 base and J shed 1 base, with 10 bases lying between them. CDR3 DNA: TGTGCCAGCAGCTTAGTCGGCCTGAGCCAAGAGACCCAGTACTTC. The encoded protein is CASSLVGLSQETQYF.

The V and J genes are TRBV11-2 and TRBJ2-5; D unclear. Germline CDR1 SGHAT, CDR2 FQNNGV. CDR3 size: 13 residues. Trimming shortened V by 3 bases and J by 2 bases, and 7 bases separated the two germline ends. The CDR3 nucleotides read TGTGCCAGCAGCTTGACCCCTCAAGAGACCCAGTACTTC. The encoded protein is CASSLTPQETQYF.

The rearrangement joins TRBV11-1 to TRBJ2-2, with 8 bases identical to TRBD2. The germline gives CDR1 SGHAT, CDR2 FQDESV (reference sequence). CDR3 size: 15 residues. Losses at the gene ends were 1 base for V and 13 bases for J; bases not matched to a gene: 11. The CDR3 is CASSLEPGGTRRLFF. In DNA form, the CDR3 reads TGTGCCAGCAGCTTAGAACCGGGTGGGACTAGGCGGCTGTTTTTT. Looking up the rest from reference TRBV11-1 and TRBJ2-2 gives the full variable domain: EAEVAQSPRYKITEKSQAVAFWCDPISGHATLYWYRQILGQGPELLVQFQDESVVDDSQLPKDRFSAERLKGVDSTLKIQPAELGDSAMYLCASSLEPGGTRRLFFGEGSRLTVL.

The chain has TRBV11-2 and TRBJ1-4, with TRBD1 matching 7 bases. Germline loops: CDR1 SGHAT, CDR2 FQNNGV. The CDR3 consists of 14 residues. The junction had 3 bases not matched to a gene; V was cut back by 1 base and J by 7 bases. Here the CDR3 reads CASSLGTGAEKLFF. CDR3 sequence (DNA): TGTGCCAGCAGCTTAGGCACAGGGGCTGAAAAACTGTTTTTT.

The genes are TRBV6-4 and TRBJ2-3, with TRBD1 matching over 7 bases. The CDR3 totals 16 residues. The germline CDR1 and CDR2 sequences are MRHNA and SNTAGT. Losses at the gene ends were 4 bases for V and 0 bases for J; bases not matched to a gene: 7. Written as DNA, the CDR3 is TGTGCCAGCAGTGCCACGACAGGGAGTAGCACAGATACGCAGTATTTT. Amino acids: CASSATTGSSTDTQYF.

The chain combines TRBV2 with TRBJ1-6; D is ambiguous. CDR3 size: 13 residues. CDR1 and CDR2 from the germline V gene are SNHLY and FYNNEI. V lost 3 bases and J lost 9, with 9 bases in between. CDR3 region: CASSEGTPSPLHF. Here the CDR3 DNA reads TGTGCCAGCAGTGAGGGTACCCCTTCACCCCTCCACTTT. Using reference TRBV2 and TRBJ1-6 for the parts outside the CDR3, the full variable domain is EPEVTQTPSHQVTQMGQEVILRCVPISNHLYFYWYRQILGQKVEFLVSFYNNEISEKSEIFDDQFSVERPDGSNFTLKIRSTKLEDSAMYFCASSEGTPSPLHFGNGTRLTVT.

CDR3 DNA sequence: TGTGCCAGCAGTTTAACAGGCGGGGGAAACACAGATACGCAGTATTTT. Amino acids: CASSLTGGGNTDTQYF. The chain employs TRBV27 and TRBJ2-3; 7 positions match TRBD2. The CDR3 has 16 amino acids. Germline CDR1 MNHEY, CDR2 SMNVEV (reference sequence). With 2 bases clipped from V and 2 bases from J, the junction kept 7 bases outside the gene matches.

The rearrangement links TRBV5-6 to TRBJ1-2, with D maybe TRBD1 (5 bases). This CDR3 is built from 13 residues. Germline lookup yields CDR1 SGHDT and CDR2 YYEEEE. The germline V and J ends were trimmed by 4 bases and 2 bases, with 9 bases remaining between them. CDR3 bases: TGTGCCAGCAGCGGGGACTCGAACTATGGCTACACCTTC. Translated, it gives CASSGDSNYGYTF.

This chain links TRBV30 with TRBJ1-2; weak D call: TRBD1 (5 bases). The germline gives CDR1 GTSNPN, CDR2 SVGIG (reference sequence). The CDR3 contains 13 residues. V shed 1 base and J shed 4 bases, with 10 bases lying between them. CDR3: CAWSGGTGYGYTF. CDR3 in DNA: TGTGCCTGGAGTGGTGGGACGGGCTATGGCTACACCTTC. The variable domain in full, with the rest retrieved from reference TRBV30 and TRBJ1-2, is SQTIHQWPATLVQPVGSPLSLECTVEGTSNPNLYWYRQAAGRGLQLLFYSVGIGQISSEVPQNLSASRPQDRQFILSSKKLLLSDSGFYLCAWSGGTGYGYTFGSGTRLTVV.

The chain recombines TRBV6-1 with TRBJ1-4; 9 positions match TRBD1. After removal of 9 bases from V and 14 bases from J, the junction contained 10 bases not matched to a gene. CDR3 length: 12 amino acids. Germline V gene sequence: CDR1 MNHNS, CDR2 SASEGT. CDR3 bases: TGTGCCAGTAAACAGGGGGCGGGTGGGCTGTTTTTT. Encoded protein: CASKQGAGGLFF.

This clone was detected a few times. The chain recombines TRBV2 with TRBJ2-1; no definite D call. The CDR3 covers 13 residues. Trimming pared 7 bases from V and 9 bases from J, leaving 16 bases between. Germline V gene data show CDR1 as SNHLY and CDR2 as FYNNEI. CDR3 residues: CASTAYKKTEQFF. As DNA, the CDR3 is TGTGCCAGCACGGCTTATAAGAAGACTGAGCAGTTCTTC.

This clone has only a few counts. The J gene is TRBJ1-5, the V gene TRBV6-6, with D perhaps TRBD1 (5 bases). CDR3 length: 15 residues. The germline V and J ends were trimmed by 2 bases and 4 bases, with 12 bases remaining between them. Germline V gene lookup returns CDR1 MNHNY and CDR2 SVGAGI (reference sequence). CDR3 protein: CASSYTNEGNQPQHF. DNA for the CDR3: TGTGCCAGCAGTTACACGAATGAGGGGAATCAGCCCCAGCATTTT.